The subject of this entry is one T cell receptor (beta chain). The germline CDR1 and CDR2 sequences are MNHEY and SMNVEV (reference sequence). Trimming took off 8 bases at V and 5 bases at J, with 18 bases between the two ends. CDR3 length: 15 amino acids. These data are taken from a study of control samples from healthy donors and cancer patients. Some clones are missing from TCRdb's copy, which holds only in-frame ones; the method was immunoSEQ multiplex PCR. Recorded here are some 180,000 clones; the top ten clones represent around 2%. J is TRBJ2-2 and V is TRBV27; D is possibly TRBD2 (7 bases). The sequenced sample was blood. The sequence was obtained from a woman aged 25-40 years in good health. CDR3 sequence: CASGSGGSSTGELFF. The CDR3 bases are TGTGCCAGCGGTTCGGGGGGCAGTTCGACCGGGGAGCTGTTTTTT.